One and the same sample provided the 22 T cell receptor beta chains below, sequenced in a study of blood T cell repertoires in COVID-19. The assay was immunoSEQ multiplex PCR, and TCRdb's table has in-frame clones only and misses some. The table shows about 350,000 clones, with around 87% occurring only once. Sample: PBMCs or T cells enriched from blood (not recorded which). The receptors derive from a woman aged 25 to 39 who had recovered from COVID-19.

CDR3 sequence (DNA): TGTGCCAGCAGCTCCCGGACAGGGGCTGGTACCATATATTTT. The encoded protein is CASSSRTGAGTIYF. The rearrangement links TRBV7-8 to TRBJ1-3; TRBD1 agrees at 9 bases. The CDR3 has 14 residues. The ends lost 4 bases at V and 10 bases at J; junction bases unmatched: 8. Looked up from germline, CDR1 is SGHVS and CDR2 is FQNEAQ.

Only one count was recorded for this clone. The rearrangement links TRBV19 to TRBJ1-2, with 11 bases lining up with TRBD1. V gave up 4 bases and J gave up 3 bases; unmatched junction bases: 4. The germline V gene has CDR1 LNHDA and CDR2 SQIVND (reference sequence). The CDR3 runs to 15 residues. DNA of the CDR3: TGTGCCAGTAGTAGGGACAGGGGGTCGGACTATGGCTACACCTTC. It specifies CASSRDRGSDYGYTF.

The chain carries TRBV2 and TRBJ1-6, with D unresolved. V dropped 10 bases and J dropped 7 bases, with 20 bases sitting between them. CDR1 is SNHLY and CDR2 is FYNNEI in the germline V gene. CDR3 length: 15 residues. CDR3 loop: CAIQTQESLNSPLHF. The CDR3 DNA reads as TGTGCCATTCAGACGCAGGAATCCCTAAATTCACCCCTCCACTTT.

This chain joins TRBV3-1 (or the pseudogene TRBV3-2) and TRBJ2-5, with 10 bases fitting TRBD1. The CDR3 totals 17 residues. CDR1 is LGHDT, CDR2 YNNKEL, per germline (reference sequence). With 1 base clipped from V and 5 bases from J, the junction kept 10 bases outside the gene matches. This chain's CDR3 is CASSQGPGQGRRETQYF. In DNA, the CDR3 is TGTGCCAGCAGCCAAGGCCCGGGACAGGGGAGACGGGAGACCCAGTACTTC.

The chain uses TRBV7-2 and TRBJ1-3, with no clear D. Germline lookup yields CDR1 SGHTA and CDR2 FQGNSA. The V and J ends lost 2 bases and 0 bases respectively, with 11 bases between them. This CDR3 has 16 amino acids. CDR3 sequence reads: CASSLLFSSSGNTIYF. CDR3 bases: TGTGCCAGCAGCTTACTATTCTCGAGCTCTGGAAACACCATATATTTT. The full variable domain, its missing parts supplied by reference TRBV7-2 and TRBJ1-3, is GAGVSQSPSNKVTEKGKDVELRCDPISGHTALYWYRQSLGQGLEFLIYFQGNSAPDKSGLPSDRFSAERTGGSVSTLTIQRTQQEDSAVYLCASSLLFSSSGNTIYFGEGSWLTVV.

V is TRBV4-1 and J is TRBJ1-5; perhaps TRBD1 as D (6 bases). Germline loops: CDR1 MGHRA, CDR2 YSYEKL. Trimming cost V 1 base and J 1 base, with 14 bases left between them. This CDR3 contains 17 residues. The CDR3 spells CASSQGLRGGSNQPQHF. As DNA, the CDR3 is TGCGCCAGCAGCCAAGGGCTCAGGGGCGGGAGCAATCAGCCCCAGCATTTT.

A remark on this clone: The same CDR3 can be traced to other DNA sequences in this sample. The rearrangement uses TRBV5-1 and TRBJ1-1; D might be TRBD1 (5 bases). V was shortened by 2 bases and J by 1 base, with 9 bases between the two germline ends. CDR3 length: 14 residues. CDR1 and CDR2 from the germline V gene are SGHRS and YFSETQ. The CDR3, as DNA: TGCGCCAGCAGCTTTGACAGAGCGAACACTGAAGCTTTCTTT. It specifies CASSFDRANTEAFF.

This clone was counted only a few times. The CDR3 loop is CASSLAPSTGLPRYEKLFF. The DNA of the CDR3 is TGTGCCAGCAGCTTAGCCCCTTCTACAGGGCTCCCAAGGTATGAAAAACTGTTTTTT. The V gene is TRBV11-2, the J gene TRBJ1-4; D is perhaps TRBD1 (6 bases). The CDR3 length is 19 residues. Germline values: CDR1 SGHAT, CDR2 FQNNGV. V lost 1 base, J lost 6 bases, and 24 bases lay in between. The variable domain in full, completed from reference TRBV11-2 and TRBJ1-4, reads EAGVAQSPRYKIIEKRQSVAFWCNPISGHATLYWYQQILGQGPKLLIQFQNNGVVDDSQLPKDRFSAERLKGVDSTLKIQPAKLEDSAVYLCASSLAPSTGLPRYEKLFFGSGTQLSVL.

CDR3 sequence: CAWSAQGFGETQYF. The CDR3 coding sequence is TGTGCCTGGAGTGCCCAGGGTTTTGGAGAGACCCAGTACTTC. The chain joins TRBV30 to TRBJ2-5; a weak D match, TRBD1 (5 bases). Trimming took off 1 base at V and 4 bases at J, with 13 bases between the two ends. Germline assignment: CDR1 GTSNPN and CDR2 SVGIG (reference sequence). The CDR3 consists of 14 residues. Full variable domain (rest looked up from reference TRBV30 and TRBJ2-5): SQTIHQWPATLVQPVGSPLSLECTVEGTSNPNLYWYRQAAGRGLQLLFYSVGIGQISSEVPQNLSASRPQDRQFILSSKKLLLSDSGFYLCAWSAQGFGETQYFGPGTRLLVL.

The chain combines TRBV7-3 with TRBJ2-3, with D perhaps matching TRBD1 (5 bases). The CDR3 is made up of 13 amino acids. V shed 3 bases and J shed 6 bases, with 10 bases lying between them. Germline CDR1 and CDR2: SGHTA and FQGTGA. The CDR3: CASSFQGADTQYF. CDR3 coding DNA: TGTGCCAGCAGCTTTCAGGGTGCGGATACGCAGTATTTT.

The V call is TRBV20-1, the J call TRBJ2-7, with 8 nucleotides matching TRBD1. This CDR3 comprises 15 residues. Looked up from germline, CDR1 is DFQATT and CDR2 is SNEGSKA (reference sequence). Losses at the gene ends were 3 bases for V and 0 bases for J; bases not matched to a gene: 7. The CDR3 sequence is CSASPNRGISYEQYF. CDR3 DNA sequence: TGCAGTGCTAGTCCAAACAGGGGGATCTCCTACGAGCAGTACTTC.

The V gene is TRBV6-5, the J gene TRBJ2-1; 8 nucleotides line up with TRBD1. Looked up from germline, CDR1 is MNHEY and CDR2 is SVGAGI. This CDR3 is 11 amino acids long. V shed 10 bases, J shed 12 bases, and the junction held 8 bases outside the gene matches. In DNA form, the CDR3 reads TGTGCCACAGGACAGGGAAATTCGCAGTTCTTC. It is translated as CATGQGNSQFF.

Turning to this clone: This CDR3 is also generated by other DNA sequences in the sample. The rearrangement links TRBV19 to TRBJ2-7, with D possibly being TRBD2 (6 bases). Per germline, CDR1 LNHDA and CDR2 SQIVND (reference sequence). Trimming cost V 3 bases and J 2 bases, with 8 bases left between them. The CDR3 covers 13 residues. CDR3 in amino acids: CASSISSAYEQYF. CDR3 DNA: TGTGCCAGTAGTATCTCTAGCGCCTACGAGCAGTACTTC.

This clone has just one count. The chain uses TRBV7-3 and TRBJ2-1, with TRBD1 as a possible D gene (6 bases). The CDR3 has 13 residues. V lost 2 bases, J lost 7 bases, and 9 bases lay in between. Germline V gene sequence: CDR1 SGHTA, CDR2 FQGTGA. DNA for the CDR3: TGTGCCAGCAGCTTACAGGGGAATAATGAGCAGTTCTTC. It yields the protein CASSLQGNNEQFF.

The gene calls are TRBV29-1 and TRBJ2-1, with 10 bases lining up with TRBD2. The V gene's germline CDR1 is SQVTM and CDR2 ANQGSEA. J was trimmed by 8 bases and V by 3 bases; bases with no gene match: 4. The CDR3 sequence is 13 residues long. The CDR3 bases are TGCAGCGTTGAGAGCGGGGGGGGCTATGAGCAGTTCTTC. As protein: CSVESGGGYEQFF.

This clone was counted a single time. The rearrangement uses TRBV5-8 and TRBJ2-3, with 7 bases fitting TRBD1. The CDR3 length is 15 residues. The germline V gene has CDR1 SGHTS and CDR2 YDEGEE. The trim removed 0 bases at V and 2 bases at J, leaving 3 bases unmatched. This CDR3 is CASSLGTGLTDTQYF. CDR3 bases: TGTGCCAGCAGCTTGGGGACAGGCCTCACAGATACGCAGTATTTT.

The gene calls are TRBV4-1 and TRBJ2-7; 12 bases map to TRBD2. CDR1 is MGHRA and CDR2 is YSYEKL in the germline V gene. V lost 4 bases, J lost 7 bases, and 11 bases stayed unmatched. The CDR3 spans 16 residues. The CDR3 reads CASSRLPSGGAGEQYF. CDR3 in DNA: TGCGCCAGCAGCCGTCTCCCTAGCGGGGGGGCGGGGGAGCAGTACTTC.

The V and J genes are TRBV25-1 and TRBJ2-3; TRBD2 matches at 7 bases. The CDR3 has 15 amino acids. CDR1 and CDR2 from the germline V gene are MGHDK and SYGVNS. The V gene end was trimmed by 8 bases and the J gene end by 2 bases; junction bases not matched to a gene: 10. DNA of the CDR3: TGTGCCAGCGGCCGGCTGGGGGGGGACACAGATACGCAGTATTTT. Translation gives CASGRLGGDTDTQYF.

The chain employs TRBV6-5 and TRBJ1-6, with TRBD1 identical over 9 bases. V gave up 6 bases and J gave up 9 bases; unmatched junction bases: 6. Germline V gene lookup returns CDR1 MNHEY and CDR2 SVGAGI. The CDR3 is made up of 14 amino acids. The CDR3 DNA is TGTGCCAGCAGCCGACAGGGGGTAACTTCACCCCTCCACTTT. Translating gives CASSRQGVTSPLHF.

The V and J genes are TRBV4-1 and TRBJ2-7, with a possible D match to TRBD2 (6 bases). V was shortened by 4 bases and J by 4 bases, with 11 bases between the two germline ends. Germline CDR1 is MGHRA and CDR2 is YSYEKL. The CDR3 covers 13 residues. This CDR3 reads CASSLRELYEQYF. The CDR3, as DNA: TGCGCCAGCAGCCTCCGGGAGCTGTACGAGCAGTACTTC.

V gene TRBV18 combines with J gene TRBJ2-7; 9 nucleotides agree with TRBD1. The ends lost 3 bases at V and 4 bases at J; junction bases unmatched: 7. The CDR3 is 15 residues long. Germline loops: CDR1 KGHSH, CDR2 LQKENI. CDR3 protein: CASSPETGGAYEQYF. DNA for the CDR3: TGTGCCAGCTCACCCGAGACAGGGGGGGCGTACGAGCAGTACTTC.

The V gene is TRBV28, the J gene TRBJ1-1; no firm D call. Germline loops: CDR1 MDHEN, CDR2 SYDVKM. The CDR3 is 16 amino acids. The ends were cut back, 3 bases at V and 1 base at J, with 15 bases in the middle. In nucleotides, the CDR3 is TGTGCCAGCAGTTTTTTCGGAGGCATTCGGAACACTGAAGCTTTCTTT. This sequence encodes CASSFFGGIRNTEAFF.